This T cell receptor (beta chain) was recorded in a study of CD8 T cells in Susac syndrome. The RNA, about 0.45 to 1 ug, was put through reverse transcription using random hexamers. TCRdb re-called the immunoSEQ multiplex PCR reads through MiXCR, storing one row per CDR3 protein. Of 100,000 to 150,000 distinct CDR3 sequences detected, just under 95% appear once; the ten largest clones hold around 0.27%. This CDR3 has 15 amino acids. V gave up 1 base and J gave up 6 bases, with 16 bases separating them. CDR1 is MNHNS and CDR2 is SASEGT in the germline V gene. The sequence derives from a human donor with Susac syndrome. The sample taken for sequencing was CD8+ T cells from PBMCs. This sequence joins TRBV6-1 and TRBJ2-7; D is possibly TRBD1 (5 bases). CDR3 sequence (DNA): TGTGCCAGCAGTGAAGATCCCGGACACATTCCCGAGCAGTACTTC. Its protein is CASSEDPGHIPEQYF.